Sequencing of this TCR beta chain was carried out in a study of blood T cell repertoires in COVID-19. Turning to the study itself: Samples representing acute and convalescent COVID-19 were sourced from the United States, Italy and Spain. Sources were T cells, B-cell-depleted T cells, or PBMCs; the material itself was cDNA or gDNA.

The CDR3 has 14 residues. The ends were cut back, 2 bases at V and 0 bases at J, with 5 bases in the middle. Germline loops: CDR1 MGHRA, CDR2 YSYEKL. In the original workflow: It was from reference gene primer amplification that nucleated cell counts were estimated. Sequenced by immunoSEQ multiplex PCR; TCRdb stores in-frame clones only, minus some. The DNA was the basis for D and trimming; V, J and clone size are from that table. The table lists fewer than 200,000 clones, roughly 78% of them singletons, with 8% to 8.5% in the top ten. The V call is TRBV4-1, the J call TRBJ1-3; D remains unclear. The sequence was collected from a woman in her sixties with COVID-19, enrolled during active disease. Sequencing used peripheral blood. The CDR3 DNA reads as TGCGCCAGCAGCCAAAGAGGCTCTGGAAACACCATATATTTT. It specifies CASSQRGSGNTIYF.